The 4 T cell receptor beta chains in this list originate from one sample, sequenced in a study of T cells after yellow fever vaccination. From the 5' RACE reads, TCRdb called clonotypes with MiXCR, one entry per CDR3 protein. The sample lists 200,000 to 300,000 distinct CDR3 sequences, over 3% occurring once. Here the sequenced sample was PBMCs, taken 15 days after the yellow fever booster vaccination. The receptors were gathered from a man between 18 and 29 years old who received the YFV17D yellow fever vaccine.

At least ten counts were recorded for this clonotype. V and J are TRBV24-1 and TRBJ2-1; D not resolved. Germline V lookup: CDR1 KGHDR, CDR2 SFDVKD. V shed 7 bases and J shed 7 bases, with 13 bases lying between them. The CDR3 sequence is 13 residues long. The CDR3 region is CATRAPDANEQFF. DNA for the CDR3: TGTGCCACCAGGGCCCCCGACGCGAATGAGCAGTTCTTC.

In this sample, this clonotype turned up many times. This chain uses TRBV5-1 with TRBJ1-1, with D possibly being TRBD1 (5 bases). CDR3 size: 18 residues. Germline V gene data show CDR1 as SGHRS and CDR2 as YFSETQ. V was shortened by 2 bases and J by 3 bases, with 23 bases between the two germline ends. CDR3 in amino acids: CASSLPNPGHPGDTEAFF. CDR3 DNA sequence: TGCGCCAGCAGCTTACCGAACCCTGGACACCCTGGCGACACTGAAGCTTTCTTT.

This clonotype was seen repeatedly, ten times or more. The J gene is TRBJ2-1, the V gene TRBV20-1, with D possibly being TRBD2 (5 bases). The V gene's germline CDR1 is DFQATT and CDR2 SNEGSKA (reference sequence). This CDR3 is 12 amino acids long. V lost 5 bases, J lost 3 bases, and 8 bases lay in between. CDR3 DNA: TGCAGTGCTTCGGCGGGCTACAATGAGCAGTTCTTC. Translated: CSASAGYNEQFF.

At least ten counts were recorded for this clonotype. The chain recombines TRBV7-9 with TRBJ1-1, with a tentative D call TRBD1 (6 bases). This CDR3 is 14 amino acids long. Germline V gives CDR1 SEHNR, CDR2 FQNEAQ (reference sequence). Trimming shortened V by 3 bases and J by 1 base, and 9 bases separated the two germline ends. The CDR3 spells CASSFTGPNTEAFF. CDR3 sequence (DNA): TGTGCCAGCAGCTTCACAGGGCCGAACACTGAAGCTTTCTTT.